The 13 T cell receptor beta chains reported below all come from one sample, sequenced in a study of metastatic and nonmetastatic thyroid tumors. All patients were untreated before thyroid surgery. TCRdb redid the clone calls on the PCR reads using MiXCR. The top ten hold approximately 25% of the sample, which has 40,000 or so clones, less than 60% seen once. Sequencing used tumor tissue. The receptors stem from a male donor with papillary thyroid cancer or a benign thyroid nodule (not recorded which). Some clones in this sample may be carry-over from other donors' samples.

The gene calls are TRBV30 and TRBJ1-6; no clear D. Germline CDR1 reads GTSNPN; CDR2 reads SVGIG (reference sequence). Trimming pared 0 bases from V and 10 bases from J, leaving 4 bases between. The CDR3 covers 11 residues. CDR3 protein: CAWSVDSPLHF. The CDR3 DNA is TGTGCCTGGAGTGTAGACTCACCCCTCCACTTT.

The rearrangement uses TRBV28 and TRBJ1-6, with 8 nucleotides matching TRBD1. The CDR3 sequence is 14 residues long. Germline V lookup: CDR1 MDHEN, CDR2 SYDVKM. Unmatched junction bases numbered 9, after V lost 8 bases and J lost 9 bases. The CDR3 sequence: CASEQGQGASPLHF. The CDR3 DNA follows: TGTGCCAGCGAACAAGGACAGGGAGCTTCACCCCTCCACTTT. Supplemented by reference TRBV28 and TRBJ1-6, the full variable domain reads DVKVTQSSRYLVKRTGEKVFLECVQDMDHENMFWYRQDPGLGLRLIYFSYDVKMKEKGDIPEGYSVSREKKERFSLILESASTNQTSMYLCASEQGQGASPLHFGNGTRLTVT.

This clone has just a few counts. The gene calls are TRBV2 and TRBJ2-3; possible D gene TRBD2, 5 bases. With 7 bases removed from V and 5 bases from J, the gap between germline ends came to 19 bases. The CDR3 has 15 residues. CDR1 and CDR2 from the germline V gene are SNHLY and FYNNEI. CDR3 region: CASKPVGDFVDTQYF. In DNA form, the CDR3 reads TGTGCCAGCAAACCCGTGGGAGACTTTGTAGATACGCAGTATTTT.

The rearrangement joins TRBV5-1 to TRBJ2-7; TRBD1 aligns across 8 bases. This CDR3 is built from 15 residues. Germline V gene data show CDR1 as SGHRS and CDR2 as YFSETQ. V was pared by 3 bases and J by 3 bases, with 8 bases of the junction left unmatched. CDR3 in DNA: TGCGCCAGCAGCTCGACAGGGGAGAAGGACTACGAGCAGTACTTC. Translation gives CASSSTGEKDYEQYF.

V gene TRBV5-1 combines with J gene TRBJ1-2; D uncertain. Germline V lookup: CDR1 SGHRS, CDR2 YFSETQ. Deletions cut 1 base from V and 3 bases from J, with 10 bases between. CDR3 length equals 14 residues. CDR3 coding DNA: TGCGCCAGCAGCTTGTTGGCGACCGACTATGGCTACACCTTC. Its translation: CASSLLATDYGYTF.

The chain is built from TRBV5-1 and TRBJ2-7, with a possible D match to TRBD2 (7 bases). The CDR3 is 14 amino acids. Trimming shortened V by 4 bases and J by 5 bases, and 16 bases separated the two germline ends. Per germline, CDR1 SGHRS and CDR2 YFSETQ. CDR3 loop: CASSDQGGGDEQYF. DNA for the CDR3: TGCGCCAGCAGCGATCAGGGAGGGGGGGACGAGCAGTACTTC.

The V gene is TRBV10-3, the J gene TRBJ2-7; 15 bases match TRBD2. The V gene's germline CDR1 is ENHRY and CDR2 SYGVKD. With V trimmed by 4 bases and J by 7 bases, 8 bases remained unmatched. The CDR3 covers 16 residues. DNA for the CDR3: TGTGCCATCAGTGCTTCGGGACTAGCGGGAGGCGTGGAGCAGTACTTC. It codes for CAISASGLAGGVEQYF.

The chain is built from TRBV18 and TRBJ2-7; TRBD1 matches 8 bases. The CDR3 spans 14 residues. Trimming at V came to 3 bases and at J to 4 bases, leaving 5 bases not matched to a gene. Germline CDR1 and CDR2: KGHSH and LQKENI. The CDR3 DNA follows: TGTGCCAGCTCACCTGGCGGACAGGGTTACGAGCAGTACTTC. As protein: CASSPGGQGYEQYF.

The chain combines TRBV6-1 with TRBJ1-6; D not certain. CDR3 size: 12 residues. Looked up from germline, CDR1 is MNHNS and CDR2 is SASEGT. The V and J ends lost 11 bases and 8 bases respectively, with 13 bases between them. CDR3 loop: CAGRREDSPLHF. The CDR3 DNA follows: TGTGCCGGTAGACGGGAGGATTCACCCCTCCACTTT.

The V call is TRBV30, the J call TRBJ1-5; no firm D call. The CDR3 length is 14 residues. The ends were cut back, 3 bases at V and 1 base at J, with 10 bases in the middle. Germline V gene lookup returns CDR1 GTSNPN and CDR2 SVGIG (reference sequence). Here the CDR3 DNA reads TGTGCCTGGAGGGTAGCCGGGAGCAATCAGCCCCAGCATTTT. It specifies CAWRVAGSNQPQHF. Based on the CDR3 plus reference TRBV30 and TRBJ1-5, the full variable domain is SQTIHQWPATLVQPVGSPLSLECTVEGTSNPNLYWYRQAAGRGLQLLFYSVGIGQISSEVPQNLSASRPQDRQFILSSKKLLLSDSGFYLCAWRVAGSNQPQHFGDGTRLSIL.

In its sample, this clone was seen a few times. The chain is built from TRBV20-1 and TRBJ2-2, with TRBD2 matching 10 bases. The CDR3 covers 17 residues. Germline CDR1 is DFQATT and CDR2 is SNEGSKA (reference sequence). Trimming at V came to 4 bases and at J to 1 base, leaving 9 bases not matched to a gene. The CDR3 DNA reads as TGCAGTGCTAATAAGCCTACTAGCGGGGTGAACACCGGGGAGCTGTTTTTT. Its protein product is CSANKPTSGVNTGELFF.

This clone was counted between two and nine times. The chain links TRBV12-3 or TRBV12-4 to TRBJ1-1; D is uncertain. Trimming removed 3 bases at V and 7 bases at J, with 9 bases between. The CDR3 has 12 amino acids. As DNA, the CDR3 is TGTGCCAGCAGTTTGGAGAGGGTTGAAGCTTTCTTT. This translates into CASSLERVEAFF.

Remarks on this clone: One end of the junction does not line up with germline, which may come from a read error. The CDR3 DNA reads TGTGCCAGCAGCCTTGGGCCAGGGGGAACCTATGAGCAGTACTTC. Its translation is CASSLGPGGTYEQYF. The chain uses TRBV7-6 and TRBJ2-7, with 7 positions matching TRBD1. The CDR3 covers 15 residues. Per germline, CDR1 SGHVS and CDR2 FNYEAQ.